This passage covers 7 T cell receptor beta chains from one sample sequenced in a study of naive and memory T cell subsets. Both TRBC1 and TRBC2 were covered by a beta constant-region primer of two equimolar oligonucleotides. TCRdb called the UMI-ligation and nested PCR reads again in MiXCR, with one record for every CDR3 protein. This table holds around 90,000 distinct CDR3 sequences, around 6.5% found once. Input material: central memory CD4+ T cells from blood. These receptors were taken from a human donor in good health.

Many counts were recorded for this clonotype. This chain links TRBV2 with TRBJ2-1; 10 nucleotides agree with TRBD1. The CDR3 has 14 amino acids. V lost 8 bases, J lost 9 bases, and 10 bases stayed unmatched. Germline V lookup: CDR1 SNHLY, CDR2 FYNNEI. DNA of the CDR3: TGTGCCAGCCGTAAGGGGACAGGGGCCGGTGAGCAGTTCTTC. Translation: CASRKGTGAGEQFF.

The chain carries TRBV20-1 and TRBJ2-1; 9 bases fit TRBD2. This CDR3 contains 15 residues. Germline CDR1 and CDR2: DFQATT and SNEGSKA (reference sequence). Trimming took 3 bases from V and 4 from J; bases not matched to a gene: 7. Here the CDR3 reads CSASVAGEWYNEQFF. The CDR3, as DNA: TGCAGTGCTAGCGTAGCGGGGGAATGGTACAATGAGCAGTTCTTC.

This clonotype has at least ten counts. The genes are TRBV10-3 and TRBJ1-5; possible D gene TRBD1, 5 bases. There are 13 residues in the CDR3. The germline V gene has CDR1 ENHRY and CDR2 SYGVKD. V lost 11 bases and J 5 bases, leaving 16 bases between the germline ends. CDR3 nucleotides: TGTGCCGCCCGAGCGGGGGAGGATCAGCCCCAGCATTTT. Its translation: CAARAGEDQPQHF.

This clonotype was found many times. The genes are TRBV20-1 and TRBJ2-3; weak D call: TRBD2 (5 bases). CDR3 length: 16 residues. In germline, CDR1 is DFQATT, CDR2 SNEGSKA (reference sequence). V shed 3 bases and J shed 3 bases, with 19 bases lying between them. DNA of the CDR3: TGCAGTGCTAGTAGCATCGGGCCAACGGGGACAGATACGCAGTATTTT. This codes for CSASSIGPTGTDTQYF.

This clonotype has at least ten counts. The chain couples TRBV5-4 to TRBJ1-4; D gene uncertain. V shed 4 bases and J shed 9 bases, with 22 bases lying between them. Germline CDR1 SGHNT, CDR2 YYREEE (reference sequence). This CDR3 comprises 16 residues. The CDR3 DNA reads as TGTGCCAGCAGCCGGGCAGGTGCAGAGACTGGGAAAAAACTGTTTTTT. It yields the protein CASSRAGAETGKKLFF.

The chain is built from TRBV20-1 and TRBJ2-1; 7 nucleotides line up with TRBD2. In germline, CDR1 is DFQATT, CDR2 SNEGSKA (reference sequence). With 6 bases clipped from V and 6 bases from J, the junction kept 11 bases outside the gene matches. The CDR3 is 14 residues long. The CDR3 bases are TGCAGTGCCCTAGGCGCGGGACTACTCAATGAGCAGTTCTTC. This sequence encodes CSALGAGLLNEQFF.

V usage is TRBV12-3 or TRBV12-4 and J usage is TRBJ2-7, with TRBD1 identical over 10 bases. J gave up 7 bases and V 5 bases, and 8 bases lay outside the gene matches. CDR3 length equals 14 residues. CDR3: CASSPRRTGGEQYF. In DNA form, the CDR3 reads TGTGCCAGCAGTCCGAGACGGACAGGGGGAGAGCAGTACTTC.